A selection of T cell receptor beta chains follows, all from one sample in a study of CD8 T cells in ankylosing spondylitis. A single record per CDR3 protein comes from TCRdb applying MiXCR to the 5' RACE reads. The data show roughly 180,000 distinct CDR3 sequences, with roughly 13% seen just once and about 10% held by the top ten. Sequencing was performed on blood, either unsorted or a sorted T cell fraction (not recorded which). All receptors derive from a female donor with ankylosing spondylitis or in good health (not recorded which). CDR3s include the opening cysteine and the closing phenylalanine or tryptophan. The D gene is left open where the match is weak. Part of the rows lack a size; the others show once, few, many or a class for expanded clones.

j_call v_call d_call clone_size cdr3_nt cdr3_aa
TRBJ2-7 TRBV20-1 - - TGCAGTGCTGTCGGCTCCTACGAGCAGTACTTC CSAVGSYEQYF
TRBJ2-1 TRBV28 TRBD2 many TGTGCCAGCAGCCTTCCTCTGGCGGGAGTTAATGAGCAGTTCTTC CASSLPLAGVNEQFF
TRBJ2-1 TRBV7-7 - many TGTGCTAGCAGCCCAGGGGGACTAGGGTCCAATGAGCAGTTCTTC CASSPGGLGSNEQFF
TRBJ2-5 TRBV20-1 - few TGCAGTGCTAGCCGGACAGTTACCTTACCTGAAGAGACCCAGTACTTC CSASRTVTLPEETQYF
TRBJ2-7 TRBV29-1 - many TGCAGCGTTGAAGAAATAGGCAGCTACGAGCAGTACTTC CSVEEIGSYEQYF
TRBJ1-4 TRBV3-1 - many TGTGCCAGCTCGGGTGGCTTCAGGGAAAAACTGTTTTTT CASSGGFREKLFF
TRBJ2-5 TRBV28 - - TGTGCCAGCAGTTTGGGGGCCACCATCCAAGAGACCCAGTACTTC CASSLGATIQETQYF
TRBJ2-3 TRBV20-1 TRBD2 few TGCAGTGCTAGAGATCTAACTAGCGGGGACACAGATACGCAGTATTTT CSARDLTSGDTDTQYF
TRBJ1-5 TRBV24-1 - many TGTGCCACCAGTCCAAGTACGGGGAGTCGCCAGCCCCAGCATTTT CATSPSTGSRQPQHF
TRBJ1-1 TRBV5-1 - many TGCGCCAGCAGCCGATTATCAGGGAACACTGAAGCTTTCTTT CASSRLSGNTEAFF
TRBJ2-2 TRBV6-2/TRBV6-3 TRBD2 many TGTGCCAGCAGTCCGATGTGGGGTTTAGCGGGAGACACCGGGGAGCTGTTTTTT CASSPMWGLAGDTGELFF
TRBJ2-7 TRBV4-3 - many TGCGCCAGCAGCCAAGACCACTCTTGGAGCTCCTACGAGCAGTACTTC CASSQDHSWSSYEQYF
TRBJ2-7 TRBV5-1 TRBD2 many TGCGCCAGCAGCCGTAGCGGGAGTCTCTACGAGCAGTACTTC CASSRSGSLYEQYF
TRBJ2-1 TRBV5-1 TRBD2 many TGCGCCAGCAGCTTGGGTACTAGCGGGGACCACAATGAGCAGTTCTTC CASSLGTSGDHNEQFF
TRBJ1-1 TRBV20-1 - many TGCAGTGATGCCGACACTGAAGCTTTCTTT CSDADTEAFF
TRBJ2-1 TRBV7-9 TRBD2 - TGTGCCAGCAGCCCCTCAAGCGGGGCGGGCTACAATGAGCAGTTCTTC CASSPSSGAGYNEQFF
TRBJ2-1 TRBV7-9 TRBD2 many TGTGCCAGCAGCTTAGTTAGCGGGAGGGCGCCCAATGAGCAGTTCTTC CASSLVSGRAPNEQFF
TRBJ1-1 TRBV15 - - TGTGCCACCAGCAGACCCTCACAGGGAGGGACTGAAGCTTTCTTT CATSRPSQGGTEAFF
TRBJ2-3 TRBV4-3 TRBD1 few TGCGCCAGCAGCCAGGGACAGGGGGCCGGAGATACGCAGTATTTT CASSQGQGAGDTQYF
TRBJ2-7 TRBV4-3 TRBD2 few TGCGCCAGCAGCCAAGAGGTACTAGCGGGAACCGAGCAGTACTTC CASSQEVLAGTEQYF
TRBJ2-3 TRBV11-2 TRBD2 - TGTGCCAGCAGCTTAGAGGGGTCTAGCGGGAGGATCGTAGATACGCAGTATTTT CASSLEGSSGRIVDTQYF
TRBJ2-3 TRBV6-5 - - TGTGCCAGCAGTTCCTCATCAGTGCGTCGACCAGATACGCAGTATTTT CASSSSSVRRPDTQYF
TRBJ1-6 TRBV12-3/TRBV12-4 - many TGTGCCAGCAGTTTAAGGGGCCGCGGACCCCTCCACTTT CASSLRGRGPLHF
TRBJ2-2 TRBV3-1 - many TGTGCCAGCAGCTATAGACGTCCCGGGGAGCTGTTTTTT CASSYRRPGELFF
TRBJ2-1 TRBV2 TRBD1 few TGTGCCAGCAGTGAGGGGACAGGGATACGGGAGCAGTTCTTC CASSEGTGIREQFF
TRBJ2-4 TRBV20-1 TRBD2 few TGCAGTGCTAGATCACGACTAGCGGGAGAGATATACATTCAGTACTTC CSARSRLAGEIYIQYF
TRBJ1-1 TRBV3-1 - many TGTGCCAGCAGCTTTCACAGGGACGGCACTGAAGCTTTCTTT CASSFHRDGTEAFF
TRBJ2-7 TRBV27 TRBD1 few TGTGCCAGCAGTAGATCCGGGACAGGGGGCTACGAGCAGTACTTC CASSRSGTGGYEQYF
TRBJ1-6 TRBV20-1 - - TGCAGTGCTCTGGGCGGGGCTGATTCACCCCTCCACTTT CSALGGADSPLHF
TRBJ1-2 TRBV12-3/TRBV12-4 TRBD1 few TGTGCCAGCAGTTCGGACAGGGGGCAGGATGGCTACACCTTC CASSSDRGQDGYTF
TRBJ2-1 TRBV5-1 - many TGCGCCAGCAGCCCGGAGGGACCCTACAATGAGCAGTTCTTC CASSPEGPYNEQFF
TRBJ2-7 TRBV6-5 TRBD1 many TGTGCCAGCAGTTACACGGTAACAGGGGCCCACGAGCAGTACTTC CASSYTVTGAHEQYF
TRBJ2-7 TRBV7-3 - few TGTGCCAGCAGCCCGGACGGATACGAGCAGTACTTC CASSPDGYEQYF
TRBJ2-4 TRBV10-3 TRBD2 few TGTGCCACCCCACGGGGAATAGCGGGATACAGATGGGACATTCAGTACTTC CATPRGIAGYRWDIQYF
TRBJ2-5 TRBV7-2 - - TGTGCCAGCAGCTTAGGGCGGGGTCCGCAAGAGACCCAGTACTTC CASSLGRGPQETQYF
TRBJ2-1 TRBV12-3/TRBV12-4 - - TGTGCCAGTCGAGGGAGAGTGGGAAATGAGCAGTTCTTC CASRGRVGNEQFF
TRBJ1-5 TRBV5-1 - many TGCGCCAGCAGCTTGGCAGGGTGGCAGCCCCAGCATTTT CASSLAGWQPQHF
TRBJ1-1 TRBV3-1 - - TGTGCCAGCAGCCCCCTGCCAGGGGCGAACACTGAAGCTTTCTTT CASSPLPGANTEAFF
TRBJ2-3 TRBV5-1 - many TGCGCCAGCAGCTTGGAGAGGTCGGGGGGCGCAGATACGCAGTATTTT CASSLERSGGADTQYF
TRBJ2-3 TRBV3-1 TRBD2 - TGTGCCACCAGCCCCCGGACTAGCACCAGCGATTCGGGTACGCAGTATTTT CATSPRTSTSDSGTQYF
TRBJ2-1 TRBV29-1 - - TGCAGCGTTGAAGAAGGTTGGGGAAGGACGAATGAGCAGTTCTTC CSVEEGWGRTNEQFF
TRBJ2-1 TRBV29-1 TRBD2 many TGCAGCGGTCGAGGGGCGGGAGTAAAGAATGAGCAGTTCTTC CSGRGAGVKNEQFF
TRBJ2-7 TRBV28 TRBD1 - TGTGCCAGCAGATCCTCAGGGACAGGACCCCTTGAGCAGTACTTC CASRSSGTGPLEQYF
TRBJ2-3 TRBV7-8 TRBD1 many TGTGCCAGCAGCGCACAGGGGTTATCGGATACGCAGTATTTT CASSAQGLSDTQYF
TRBJ2-7 TRBV7-2 - many TGTGCCAGCAGCTTAGTTCAGATAAGACAGGGACTGTACTTC CASSLVQIRQGLYF
TRBJ2-1 TRBV6-1 TRBD2 - TGTGCCAGCCAGCCTGCCTTACTAGCGGGGAGGAGTAATGAGCAGTTCTTC CASQPALLAGRSNEQFF
TRBJ2-1 TRBV12-3/TRBV12-4 TRBD2 few TGTGCCAGCACCCCCCTAGCGGGAAGTTCCCATGAGCAGTTCTTC CASTPLAGSSHEQFF
TRBJ2-7 TRBV12-3/TRBV12-4 - - TGTGCCAGCAGACTACGGTACGAGTCCTACGAGCAGTACTTC CASRLRYESYEQYF
TRBJ2-1 TRBV29-1 TRBD2 many TGCGGCGGGAGTAGTGGTGAGCAGTTCTTC CGGSSGEQFF
TRBJ2-3 TRBV7-2 - - TGTGCCAGCAGCTTAGTCCGGGATCCAGATACGCAGTATTTT CASSLVRDPDTQYF
TRBJ2-7 TRBV20-1 TRBD2 few TGCAGTGCTACCTTAAGCCTTAGCGGGAGGCGTAACGAGCAGTACTTC CSATLSLSGRRNEQYF
TRBJ2-2 TRBV12-3/TRBV12-4 - many TGTGCCAGCAGTGGGGTGATCACCGGGGAGCTGTTTTTT CASSGVITGELFF
TRBJ2-7 TRBV5-1 TRBD2 many TGCGCCAGCAGCTTGGAAGGCCATAGCGGGACGGGCGAGCAGTACTTC CASSLEGHSGTGEQYF